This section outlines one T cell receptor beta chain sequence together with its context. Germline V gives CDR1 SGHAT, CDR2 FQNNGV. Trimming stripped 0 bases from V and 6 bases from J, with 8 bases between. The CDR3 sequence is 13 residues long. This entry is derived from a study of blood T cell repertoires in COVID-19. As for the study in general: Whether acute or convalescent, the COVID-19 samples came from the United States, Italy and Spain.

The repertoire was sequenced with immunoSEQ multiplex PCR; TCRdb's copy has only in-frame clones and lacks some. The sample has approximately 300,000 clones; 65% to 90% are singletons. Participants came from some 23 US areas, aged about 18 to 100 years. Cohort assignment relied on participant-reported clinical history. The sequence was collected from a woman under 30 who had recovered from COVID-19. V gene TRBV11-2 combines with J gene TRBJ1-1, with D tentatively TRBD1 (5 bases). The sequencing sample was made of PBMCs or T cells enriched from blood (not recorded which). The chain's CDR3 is CASSLDWGAEAFF. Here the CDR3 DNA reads TGTGCCAGCAGCTTAGATTGGGGGGCTGAAGCTTTCTTT.